Shown below are 13 T cell receptor beta chains from a single sample sequenced in a study of glioma-infiltrating T cells after dendritic cell vaccination (dated by TCRdb to the mid-2010s). Library prep was done by the immunoSEQ multiplex PCR assay. TCRdb took over this immuneACCESS table, retaining in-frame rearrangements with V and J assigned. Such tables are incomplete; in checked studies, under half of the missing clones stem from an unresolved V gene, and the remainder is unexplained. The sample table contains 50,000 to 70,000 clones; only one count was recorded for roughly 80% of them. The ten largest make up more than 15% of the sample. Reading the label with the study, this specimen's time point is: after dendritic cell vaccination, including at tumor progression/relapse. The sequences come from blood, collected after dendritic cell vaccination. Receptors originate from a human donor with glioblastoma.

CDR3 in DNA: TGTGCCAGCAGCTTAGCGGCAGGGGCGGACACTGAAGCTTTCTTT. Encoded protein: CASSLAAGADTEAFF. J is TRBJ1-1 and V is TRBV7-2, with D possibly matching TRBD1 (6 bases). The CDR3 length is 15 residues. With 0 bases removed from V and 3 bases from J, the gap between germline ends came to 11 bases. CDR1 is SGHTA, CDR2 FQGNSA, per germline. The full variable domain, rest sourced from reference TRBV7-2 and TRBJ1-1, is GAGVSQSPSNKVTEKGKDVELRCDPISGHTALYWYRQSLGQGLEFLIYFQGNSAPDKSGLPSDRFSAERTGGSVSTLTIQRTQQEDSAVYLCASSLAAGADTEAFFGQGTRLTVV.

This chain connects TRBV5-1 to TRBJ1-6; D uncertain. The CDR3 has 13 amino acids. Germline V gene data show CDR1 as SGHRS and CDR2 as YFSETQ. The V and J ends lost 0 bases and 7 bases respectively, with 5 bases between them. The CDR3 loop reads CASSLEENSPLHF. Here the CDR3 DNA reads TGCGCCAGCAGCTTGGAGGAGAATTCACCCCTCCACTTT.

This clone was seen a few times. V usage is TRBV5-1 and J usage is TRBJ2-3; 7 bases fit TRBD2. Germline-derived CDR1 and CDR2 are SGHRS and YFSETQ. The CDR3 is 16 residues long. V dropped 4 bases and J dropped 4; count of bases not matched to a gene: 12. CDR3 sequence reads: CASSEGRLAGSDTQYF. The CDR3 DNA sequence: TGCGCCAGCAGCGAGGGGAGGTTAGCGGGTTCAGATACGCAGTATTTT. The full variable domain, with the rest looked up from reference TRBV5-1 and TRBJ2-3, is KAGVTQTPRYLIKTRGQQVTLSCSPISGHRSVSWYQQTPGQGLQFLFEYFSETQRNKGNFPGRFSGRQFSNSRSEMNVSTLELGDSALYLCASSEGRLAGSDTQYFGPGTRLTVL.

V gene TRBV7-6 combines with J gene TRBJ1-5; the D is unclear. The ends were cut back, 5 bases at V and 6 bases at J, with 17 bases in the middle. CDR3 length: 15 amino acids. CDR1 is SGHVS, CDR2 FNYEAQ, per germline. CDR3 DNA sequence: TGTGCCAGCAGCCTGGGCCTTCGGGAGGTTCAGCCCCAGCATTTT. The encoded protein is CASSLGLREVQPQHF.

The rearrangement links TRBV18 to TRBJ1-1; maybe TRBD1 (6 bases). The V end lost 5 bases, the J end lost 1 base, and 23 bases lay between the germline ends. From germline, CDR1 is KGHSH and CDR2 LQKENI. The CDR3 contains 18 residues. CDR3 DNA: TGTGCCAGCTCATGGCGCCAAGGGACATTCAAAGGGAACACTGAAGCTTTCTTT. Protein product: CASSWRQGTFKGNTEAFF.

The chain has TRBV18 and TRBJ2-5, with 10 bases aligning to TRBD2. TRBJ2-7 matches the DNA end more closely, so the J call is doubtful. Germline V gene data show CDR1 as KGHSH and CDR2 as LQKENI. The length of the CDR3 is 15 residues. The CDR3 is CASSPPLAGGPEQYF. The CDR3 DNA reads TGTGCCAGCTCACCCCCTTTAGCGGGGGGCCCCGAGCAGTACTTC.

The chain joins TRBV28 to TRBJ1-6, with a weak D call TRBD1 (5 bases). The CDR3 extends over 13 amino acids. Germline CDR1 MDHEN, CDR2 SYDVKM. Trimming took 8 bases from V and 5 from J, leaving 10 bases between them. CDR3 DNA sequence: TGTGCCAGCCGATGGGGGGATAATTCACCCCTCCACTTT. Its protein product is CASRWGDNSPLHF. The full variable domain, rest sourced from reference TRBV28 and TRBJ1-6, is DVKVTQSSRYLVKRTGEKVFLECVQDMDHENMFWYRQDPGLGLRLIYFSYDVKMKEKGDIPEGYSVSREKKERFSLILESASTNQTSMYLCASRWGDNSPLHFGNGTRLTVT.

This chain joins TRBV2 and TRBJ1-6; unclear D gene. CDR1 is SNHLY and CDR2 is FYNNEI in the germline V gene. CDR3 size: 13 residues. V was pared by 7 bases and J by 4 bases, with 8 bases between. CDR3 protein: CASNREYNSPLHF. CDR3 coding DNA: TGTGCCAGCAACCGGGAATATAATTCACCCCTCCACTTT.

This chain uses TRBV5-1 with TRBJ1-1; possible D gene TRBD1, 5 bases. CDR3 length: 15 amino acids. Germline values: CDR1 SGHRS, CDR2 YFSETQ. V lost 0 bases and J lost 4, with 13 bases in between. This chain's CDR3 is CASSLDSRVTTEAFF. The CDR3 DNA reads TGCGCCAGCAGCTTGGATTCCAGGGTGACCACTGAAGCTTTCTTT.

J is TRBJ2-1 and V is TRBV5-4, with TRBD2 identical over 12 bases. Looked up from germline, CDR1 is SGHNT and CDR2 is YYREEE (reference sequence). After removal of 3 bases from V and 9 bases from J, the junction contained 10 bases not matched to a gene. The CDR3 loop spans 16 amino acids. CDR3 residues: CASSWILAGGPGEQFF. The CDR3 coding sequence is TGTGCCAGCAGCTGGATTCTAGCGGGGGGGCCCGGTGAGCAGTTCTTC.

The V and J genes are TRBV2 and TRBJ1-2, with 9 bases identical to TRBD1. Germline CDR1 is SNHLY and CDR2 is FYNNEI. J lost 4 bases, V lost 8 bases, and 11 bases had no gene match. The CDR3 is 15 amino acids. CDR3 region: CASRITGGGTYGYTF. CDR3 in DNA: TGTGCCAGCCGAATCACAGGGGGCGGAACCTATGGCTACACCTTC.

This clone is medium-sized in the sample. V usage is TRBV19 and J usage is TRBJ1-5; TRBD1 matches at 7 bases. V lost 7 bases, J lost 5 bases, and 8 bases stayed unmatched. Germline-derived CDR1 and CDR2 are LNHDA and SQIVND (reference sequence). The CDR3 sequence is 14 residues long. CDR3 loop: CASTHRDSDQPQHF. The CDR3 DNA follows: TGTGCCAGTACCCACCGGGACAGCGATCAGCCCCAGCATTTT.

The CDR3 DNA follows: TGTGCTAGTGGTTTGGTACCCGGGACAGGGGGCTCCTATGGCTACACCTTC. Translating gives CASGLVPGTGGSYGYTF. The chain joins TRBV12-5 to TRBJ1-2, with TRBD1 matching 12 bases. Germline V CDR1 and CDR2: LGHNT, FRNRAP. CDR3 length equals 17 residues. V trimming: 0 bases; J trimming: 4 bases; junction bases outside the gene matches: 6.